This TCR beta chain came from a study of T cell responses to AZD1222 COVID-19 vaccine. Points from the study as a whole: Donors were mostly white British, more females; clonal diversity possibly underestimated. Reports indicate that nearly half of spike-specific TCRs are directed at unmutated variant regions.

Sequencing was performed with immunoSEQ multiplex PCR; in TCRdb, only in-frame clones are kept and a portion is missing. The table shows roughly 150,000 clones, with over 75% occurring only once. About this clone: Its antigen is not known.

V shed 5 bases and J 5 bases; nucleotides not matched to a gene: 12. This CDR3 has 17 amino acids. Germline CDR1 and CDR2: SGHAT and FQNNGV. The sequence came from an adult in good health. The J gene is TRBJ2-4, the V gene TRBV11-2; TRBD2 matches 10 bases. The sample consisted of peripheral blood, taken on day 0 of AZD1222 vaccination. The CDR3 DNA reads as TGTGCCAGCAGCCCCCGGACTAGCGGCCGCGAGCAAAACATTCAGTACTTC. Amino acid sequence: CASSPRTSGREQNIQYF.